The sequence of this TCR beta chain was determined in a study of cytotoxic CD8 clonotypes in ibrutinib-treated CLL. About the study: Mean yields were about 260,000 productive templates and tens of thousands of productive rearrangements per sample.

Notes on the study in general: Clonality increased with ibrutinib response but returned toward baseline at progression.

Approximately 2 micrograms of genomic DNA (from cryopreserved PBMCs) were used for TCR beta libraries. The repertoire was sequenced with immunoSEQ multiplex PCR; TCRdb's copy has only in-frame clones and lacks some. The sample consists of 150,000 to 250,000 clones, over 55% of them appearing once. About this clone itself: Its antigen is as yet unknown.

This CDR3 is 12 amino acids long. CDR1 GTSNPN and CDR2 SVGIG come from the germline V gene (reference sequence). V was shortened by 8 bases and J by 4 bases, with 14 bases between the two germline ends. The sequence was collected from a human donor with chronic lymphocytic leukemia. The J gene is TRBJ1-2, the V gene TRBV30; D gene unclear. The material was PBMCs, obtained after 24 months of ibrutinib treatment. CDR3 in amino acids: CARTIKPYGYTF. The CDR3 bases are TGTGCCCGGACGATTAAACCCTATGGCTACACCTTC.